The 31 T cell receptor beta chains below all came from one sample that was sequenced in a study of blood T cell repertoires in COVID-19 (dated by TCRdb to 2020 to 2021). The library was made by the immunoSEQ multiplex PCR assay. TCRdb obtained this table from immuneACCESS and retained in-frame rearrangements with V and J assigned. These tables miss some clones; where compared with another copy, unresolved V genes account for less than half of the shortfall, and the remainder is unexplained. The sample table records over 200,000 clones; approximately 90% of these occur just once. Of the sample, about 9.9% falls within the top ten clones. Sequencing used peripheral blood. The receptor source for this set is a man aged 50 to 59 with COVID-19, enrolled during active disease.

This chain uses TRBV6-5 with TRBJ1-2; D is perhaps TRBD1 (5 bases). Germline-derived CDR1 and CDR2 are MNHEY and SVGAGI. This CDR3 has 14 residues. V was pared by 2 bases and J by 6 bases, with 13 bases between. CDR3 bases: TGTGCCAGCAGTTACGGGCAGGGAGGGAATGGCTACACCTTC. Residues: CASSYGQGGNGYTF.

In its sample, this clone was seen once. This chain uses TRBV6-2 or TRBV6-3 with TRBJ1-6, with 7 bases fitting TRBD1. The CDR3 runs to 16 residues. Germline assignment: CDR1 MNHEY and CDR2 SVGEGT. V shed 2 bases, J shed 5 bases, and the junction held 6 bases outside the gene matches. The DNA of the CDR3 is TGTGCCAGCAGTTACGGTCTCGGGACAGATAATTCACCCCTCCACTTT. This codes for CASSYGLGTDNSPLHF.

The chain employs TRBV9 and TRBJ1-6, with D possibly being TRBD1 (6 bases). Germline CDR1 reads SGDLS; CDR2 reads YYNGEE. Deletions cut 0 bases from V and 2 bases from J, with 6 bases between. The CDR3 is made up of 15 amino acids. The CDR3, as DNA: TGTGCCAGCAGCGTAGGGGACACCTATAATTCACCCCTCCACTTT. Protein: CASSVGDTYNSPLHF.

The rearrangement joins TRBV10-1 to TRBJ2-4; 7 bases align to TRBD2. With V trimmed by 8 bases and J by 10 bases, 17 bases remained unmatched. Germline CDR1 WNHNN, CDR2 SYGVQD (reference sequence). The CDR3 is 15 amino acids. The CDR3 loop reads CASSEDGRPYGIQYF. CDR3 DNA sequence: TGCGCCAGCTCGGAGGACGGGAGGCCCTACGGTATTCAGTACTTC.

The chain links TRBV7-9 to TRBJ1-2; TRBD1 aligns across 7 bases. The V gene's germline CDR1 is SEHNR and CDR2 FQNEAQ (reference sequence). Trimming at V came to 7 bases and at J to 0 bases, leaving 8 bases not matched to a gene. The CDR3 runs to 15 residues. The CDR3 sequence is CASTGQVEANYGYTF. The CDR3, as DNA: TGTGCCAGCACAGGACAGGTCGAAGCTAACTATGGCTACACCTTC. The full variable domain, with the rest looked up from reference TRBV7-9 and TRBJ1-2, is DTGVSQNPRHKITKRGQNVTFRCDPISEHNRLYWYRQTLGQGPEFLTYFQNEAQLEKSRLLSDRFSAERPKGSFSTLEIQRTEQGDSAMYLCASTGQVEANYGYTFGSGTRLTVV.

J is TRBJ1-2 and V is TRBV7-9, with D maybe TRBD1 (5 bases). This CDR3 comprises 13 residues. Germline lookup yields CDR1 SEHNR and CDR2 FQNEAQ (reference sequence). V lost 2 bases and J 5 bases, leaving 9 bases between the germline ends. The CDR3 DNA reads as TGTGCCAGCAGCTTACGGCAGGGATATGGCTACACCTTC. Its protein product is CASSLRQGYGYTF.

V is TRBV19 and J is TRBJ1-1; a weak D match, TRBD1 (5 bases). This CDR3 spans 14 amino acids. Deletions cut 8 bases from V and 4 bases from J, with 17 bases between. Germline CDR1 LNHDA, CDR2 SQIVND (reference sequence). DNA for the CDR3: TGTGCCAGTTCTCTGGGGCGTGGGATCACTGAAGCTTTCTTT. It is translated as CASSLGRGITEAFF. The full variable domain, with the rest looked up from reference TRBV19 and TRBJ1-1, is DGGITQSPKYLFRKEGQNVTLSCEQNLNHDAMYWYRQDPGQGLRLIYYSQIVNDFQKGDIAEGYSVSREKKESFPLTVTSAQKNPTAFYLCASSLGRGITEAFFGQGTRLTVV.

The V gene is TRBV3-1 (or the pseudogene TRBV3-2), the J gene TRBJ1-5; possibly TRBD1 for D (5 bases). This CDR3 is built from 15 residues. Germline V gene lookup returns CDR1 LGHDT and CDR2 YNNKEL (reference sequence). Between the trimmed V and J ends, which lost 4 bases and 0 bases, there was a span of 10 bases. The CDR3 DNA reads TGTGCCAGCAGCCGGGGCCCGAATAGCAATCAGCCCCAGCATTTT. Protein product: CASSRGPNSNQPQHF.

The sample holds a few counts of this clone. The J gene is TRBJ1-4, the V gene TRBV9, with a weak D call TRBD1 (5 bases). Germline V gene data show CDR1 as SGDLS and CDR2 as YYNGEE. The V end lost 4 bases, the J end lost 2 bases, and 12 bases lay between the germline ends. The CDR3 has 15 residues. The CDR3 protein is CASSRGVQTNEKLFF. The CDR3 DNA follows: TGTGCCAGCAGCCGGGGGGTGCAGACTAATGAAAAACTGTTTTTT.

The CDR3 sequence: CASSQAGASTDTQYF. CDR3 DNA: TGCGCCAGCAGCCAGGCGGGGGCGAGCACAGATACGCAGTATTTT. This chain connects TRBV5-1 to TRBJ2-3; D is perhaps TRBD2 (7 bases). The CDR3 is 15 residues long. The V end lost 4 bases, the J end lost 0 bases, and 12 bases lay between the germline ends. CDR1 is SGHRS, CDR2 YFSETQ, per germline.

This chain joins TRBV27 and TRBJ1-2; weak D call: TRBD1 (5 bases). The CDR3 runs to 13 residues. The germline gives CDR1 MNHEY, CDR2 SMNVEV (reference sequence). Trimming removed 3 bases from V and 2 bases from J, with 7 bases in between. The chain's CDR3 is CASSFGANYGYTF. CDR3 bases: TGTGCCAGCAGTTTTGGGGCGAACTATGGCTACACCTTC.

CDR3 amino acids: CASSVAGQGGMVGETQYF. The CDR3 nucleotides are TGTGCCAGCAGCGTAGCGGGACAGGGAGGAATGGTGGGAGAGACCCAGTACTTC. The chain links TRBV9 to TRBJ2-5, with TRBD1 matching 9 bases. After removal of 0 bases from V and 4 bases from J, the junction contained 13 bases not matched to a gene. Looked up from germline, CDR1 is SGDLS and CDR2 is YYNGEE. The CDR3 totals 18 residues.

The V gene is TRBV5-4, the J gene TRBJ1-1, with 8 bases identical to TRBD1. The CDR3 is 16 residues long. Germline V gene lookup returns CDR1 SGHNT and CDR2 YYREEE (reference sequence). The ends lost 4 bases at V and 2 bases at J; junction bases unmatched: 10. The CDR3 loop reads CASSPPAGQANTEAFF. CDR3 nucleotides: TGTGCCAGCAGCCCCCCTGCGGGACAGGCCAACACTGAAGCTTTCTTT.

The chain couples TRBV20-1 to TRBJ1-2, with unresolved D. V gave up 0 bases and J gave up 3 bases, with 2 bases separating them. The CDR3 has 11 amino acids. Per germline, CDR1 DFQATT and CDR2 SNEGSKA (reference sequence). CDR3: CSARDDYGYTF. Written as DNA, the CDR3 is TGCAGTGCTAGAGACGACTATGGCTACACCTTC.

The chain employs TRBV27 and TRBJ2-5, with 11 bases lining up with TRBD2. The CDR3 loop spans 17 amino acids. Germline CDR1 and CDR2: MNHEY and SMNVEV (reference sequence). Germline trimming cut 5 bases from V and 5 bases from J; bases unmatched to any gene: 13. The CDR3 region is CASSPPRLAGILETQYF. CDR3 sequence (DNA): TGTGCCAGCAGTCCCCCGCGACTAGCGGGAATCCTCGAGACCCAGTACTTC.

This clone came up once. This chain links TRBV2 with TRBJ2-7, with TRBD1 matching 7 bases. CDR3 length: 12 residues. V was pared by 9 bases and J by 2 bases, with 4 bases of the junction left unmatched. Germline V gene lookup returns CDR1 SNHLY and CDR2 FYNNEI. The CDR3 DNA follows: TGTGCCAGGAAGGGACAGACCTACGAGCAGTACTTC. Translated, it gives CARKGQTYEQYF.

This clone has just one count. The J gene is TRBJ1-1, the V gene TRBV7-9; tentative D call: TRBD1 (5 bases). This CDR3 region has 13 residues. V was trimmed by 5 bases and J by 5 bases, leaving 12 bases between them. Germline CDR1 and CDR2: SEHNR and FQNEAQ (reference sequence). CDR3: CASSLKGETEAFF. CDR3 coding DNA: TGTGCCAGCAGCCTTAAAGGGGAAACTGAAGCTTTCTTT.

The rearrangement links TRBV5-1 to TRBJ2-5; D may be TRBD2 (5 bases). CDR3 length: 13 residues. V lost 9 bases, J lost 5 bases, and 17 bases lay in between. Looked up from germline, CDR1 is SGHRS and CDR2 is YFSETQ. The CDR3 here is CATNSDSGETQYF. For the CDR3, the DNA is TGCGCCACCAATTCAGACTCGGGGGAGACCCAGTACTTC.

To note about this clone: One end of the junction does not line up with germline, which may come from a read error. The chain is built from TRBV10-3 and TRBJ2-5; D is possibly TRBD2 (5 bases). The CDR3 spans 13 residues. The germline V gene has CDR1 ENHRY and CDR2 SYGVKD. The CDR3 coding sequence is TGTGCCTTCAGCTCCGGACTCCAAGAGACCCAGTACTTC. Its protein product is CAFSSGLQETQYF.

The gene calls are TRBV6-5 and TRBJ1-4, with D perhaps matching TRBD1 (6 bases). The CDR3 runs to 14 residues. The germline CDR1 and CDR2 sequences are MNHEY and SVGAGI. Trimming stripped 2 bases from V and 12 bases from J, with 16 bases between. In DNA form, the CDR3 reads TGTGCCAGCAGTTACGCGACAGGCCGTGAGGAACTGTTTTTT. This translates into CASSYATGREELFF.

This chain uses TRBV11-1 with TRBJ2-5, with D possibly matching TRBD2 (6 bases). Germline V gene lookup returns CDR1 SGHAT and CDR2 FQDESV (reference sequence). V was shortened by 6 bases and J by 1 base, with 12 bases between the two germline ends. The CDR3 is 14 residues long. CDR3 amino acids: CASRQTSFQETQYF. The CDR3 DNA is TGTGCCAGCAGGCAAACTAGCTTCCAAGAGACCCAGTACTTC.

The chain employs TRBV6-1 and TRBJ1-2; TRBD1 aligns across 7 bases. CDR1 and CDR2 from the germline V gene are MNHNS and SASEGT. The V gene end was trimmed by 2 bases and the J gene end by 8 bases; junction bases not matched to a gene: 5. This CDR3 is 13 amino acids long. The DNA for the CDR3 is TGTGCCAGCAGTGAACTAGGGGGCGCGGGCTACACCTTC. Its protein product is CASSELGGAGYTF.

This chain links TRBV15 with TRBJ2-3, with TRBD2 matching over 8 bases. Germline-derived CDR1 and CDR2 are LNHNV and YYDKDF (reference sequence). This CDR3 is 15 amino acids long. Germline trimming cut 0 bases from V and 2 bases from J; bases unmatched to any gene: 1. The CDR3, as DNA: TGTGCCACCAGCAGAGACGGGGGGGCCACAGATACGCAGTATTTT. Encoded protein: CATSRDGGATDTQYF.

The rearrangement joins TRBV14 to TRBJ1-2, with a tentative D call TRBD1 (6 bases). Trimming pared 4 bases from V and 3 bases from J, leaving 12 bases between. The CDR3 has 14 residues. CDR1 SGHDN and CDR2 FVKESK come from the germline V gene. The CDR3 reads CASSPPGTHYGYTF. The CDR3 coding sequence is TGTGCCAGCAGCCCACCAGGGACACACTATGGCTACACCTTC.

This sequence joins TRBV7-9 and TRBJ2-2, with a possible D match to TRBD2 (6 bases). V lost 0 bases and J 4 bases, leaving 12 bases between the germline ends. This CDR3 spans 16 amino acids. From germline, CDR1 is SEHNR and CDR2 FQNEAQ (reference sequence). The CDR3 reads CASSLAPGDVTGELFF. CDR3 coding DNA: TGTGCCAGCAGCTTAGCGCCGGGGGACGTCACCGGGGAGCTGTTTTTT.

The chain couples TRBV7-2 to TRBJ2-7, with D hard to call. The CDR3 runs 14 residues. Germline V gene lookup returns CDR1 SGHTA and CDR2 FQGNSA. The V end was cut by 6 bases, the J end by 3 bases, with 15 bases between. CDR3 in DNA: TGTGCCAGCAGGCCGCTGGGCCCGAACTACGAGCAGTACTTC. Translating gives CASRPLGPNYEQYF.

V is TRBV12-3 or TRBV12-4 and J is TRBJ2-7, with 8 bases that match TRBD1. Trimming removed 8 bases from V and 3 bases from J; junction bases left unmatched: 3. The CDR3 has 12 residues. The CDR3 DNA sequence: TGTGCCAGCGGGACAGGTAACTACGAGCAGTACTTC. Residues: CASGTGNYEQYF.

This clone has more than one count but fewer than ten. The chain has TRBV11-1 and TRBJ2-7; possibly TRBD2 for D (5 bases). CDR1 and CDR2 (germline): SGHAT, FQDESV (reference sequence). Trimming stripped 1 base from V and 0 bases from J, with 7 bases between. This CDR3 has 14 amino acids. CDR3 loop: CASSLGLASYEQYF. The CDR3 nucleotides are TGTGCCAGCAGCTTAGGCCTAGCCTCCTACGAGCAGTACTTC.

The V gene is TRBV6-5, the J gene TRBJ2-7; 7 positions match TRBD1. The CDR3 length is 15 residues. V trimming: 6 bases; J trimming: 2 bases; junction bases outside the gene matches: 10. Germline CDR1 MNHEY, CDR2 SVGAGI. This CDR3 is CASRVRGPRTYEQYF. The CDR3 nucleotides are TGTGCCAGCAGAGTGAGGGGGCCCCGCACCTACGAGCAGTACTTC.

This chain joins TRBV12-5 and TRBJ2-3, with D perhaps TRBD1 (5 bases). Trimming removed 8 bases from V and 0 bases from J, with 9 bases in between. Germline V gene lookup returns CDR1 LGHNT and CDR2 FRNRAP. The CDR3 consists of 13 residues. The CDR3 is CASSWGSTDTQYF. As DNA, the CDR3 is TGTGCTAGTTCATGGGGCAGCACAGATACGCAGTATTTT.

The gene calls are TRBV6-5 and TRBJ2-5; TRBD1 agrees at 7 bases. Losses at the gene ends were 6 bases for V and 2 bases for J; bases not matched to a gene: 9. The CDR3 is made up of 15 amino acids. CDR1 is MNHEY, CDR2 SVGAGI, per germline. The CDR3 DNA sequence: TGTGCCAGCAGACAAGGACAGGCCGGGCAAGAGACCCAGTACTTC. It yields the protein CASRQGQAGQETQYF.